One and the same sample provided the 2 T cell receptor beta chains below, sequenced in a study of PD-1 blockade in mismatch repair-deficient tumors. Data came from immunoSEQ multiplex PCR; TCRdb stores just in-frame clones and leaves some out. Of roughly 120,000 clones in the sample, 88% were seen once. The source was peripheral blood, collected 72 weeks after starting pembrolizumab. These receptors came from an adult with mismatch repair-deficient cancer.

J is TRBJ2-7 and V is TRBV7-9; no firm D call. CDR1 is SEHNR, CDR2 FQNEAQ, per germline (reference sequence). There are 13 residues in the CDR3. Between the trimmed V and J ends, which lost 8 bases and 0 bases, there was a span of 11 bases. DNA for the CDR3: TGTGCCAGCTCAGTCCAGAGCTCCTACGAGCAGTACTTC. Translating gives CASSVQSSYEQYF.

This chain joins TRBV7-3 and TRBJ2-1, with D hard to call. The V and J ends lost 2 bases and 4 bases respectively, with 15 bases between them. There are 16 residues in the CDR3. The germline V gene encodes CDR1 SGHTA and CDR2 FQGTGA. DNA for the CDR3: TGTGCCAGCAGCTTAGACCCAGCCTACCCATACAATGAGCAGTTCTTC. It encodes CASSLDPAYPYNEQFF.